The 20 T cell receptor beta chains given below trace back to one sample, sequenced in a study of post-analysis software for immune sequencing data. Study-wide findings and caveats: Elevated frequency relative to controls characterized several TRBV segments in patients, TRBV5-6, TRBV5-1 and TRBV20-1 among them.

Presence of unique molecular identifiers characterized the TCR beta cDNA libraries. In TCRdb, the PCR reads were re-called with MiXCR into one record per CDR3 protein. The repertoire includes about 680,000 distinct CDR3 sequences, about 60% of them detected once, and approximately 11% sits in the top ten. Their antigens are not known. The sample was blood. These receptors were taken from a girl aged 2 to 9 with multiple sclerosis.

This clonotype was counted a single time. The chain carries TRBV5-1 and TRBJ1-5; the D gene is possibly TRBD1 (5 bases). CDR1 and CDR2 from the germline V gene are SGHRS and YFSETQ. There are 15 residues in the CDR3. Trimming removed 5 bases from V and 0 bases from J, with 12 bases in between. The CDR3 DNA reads TGCGCCAGCAGTCCTTCAGGGAATAGCAATCAGCCCCAGCATTTT. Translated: CASSPSGNSNQPQHF.

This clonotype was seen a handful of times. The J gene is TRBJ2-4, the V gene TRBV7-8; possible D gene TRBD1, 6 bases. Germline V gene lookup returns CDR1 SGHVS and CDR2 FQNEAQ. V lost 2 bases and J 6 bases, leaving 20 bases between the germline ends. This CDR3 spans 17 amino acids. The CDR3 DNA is TGTGCCAGCAGCTTAAGTAGGGGTGGGGGCGCGGGAAACATTCAGTACTTC. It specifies CASSLSRGGGAGNIQYF.

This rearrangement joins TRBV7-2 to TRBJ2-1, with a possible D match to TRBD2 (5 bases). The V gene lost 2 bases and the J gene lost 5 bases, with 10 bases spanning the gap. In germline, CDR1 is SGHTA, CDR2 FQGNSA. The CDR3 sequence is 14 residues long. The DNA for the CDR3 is TGTGCCAGCAGCTTAATGTCCGGGGACAATGAGCAGTTCTTC. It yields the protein CASSLMSGDNEQFF.

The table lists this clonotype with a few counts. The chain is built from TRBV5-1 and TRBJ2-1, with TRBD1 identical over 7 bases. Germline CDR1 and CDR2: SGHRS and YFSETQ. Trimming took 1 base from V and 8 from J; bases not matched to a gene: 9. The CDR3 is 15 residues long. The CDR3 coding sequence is TGCGCCAGCAGCTTGTATGAAGGGGGCCGGGATGAGCAGTTCTTC. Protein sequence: CASSLYEGGRDEQFF.

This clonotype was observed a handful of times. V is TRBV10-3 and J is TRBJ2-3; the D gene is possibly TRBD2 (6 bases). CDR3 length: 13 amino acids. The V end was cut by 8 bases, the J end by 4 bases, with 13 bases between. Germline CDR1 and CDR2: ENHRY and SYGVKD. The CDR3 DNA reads TGTGCCATCGTCGGGCGGGACTCAGATACGCAGTATTTT. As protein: CAIVGRDSDTQYF.

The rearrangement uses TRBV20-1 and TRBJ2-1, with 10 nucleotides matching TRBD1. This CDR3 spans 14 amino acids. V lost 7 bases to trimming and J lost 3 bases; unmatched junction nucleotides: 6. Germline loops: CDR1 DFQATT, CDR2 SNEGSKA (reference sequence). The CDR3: CSVAGTGDYNEQFF. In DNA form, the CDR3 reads TGCAGTGTCGCCGGGACAGGGGACTACAATGAGCAGTTCTTC.

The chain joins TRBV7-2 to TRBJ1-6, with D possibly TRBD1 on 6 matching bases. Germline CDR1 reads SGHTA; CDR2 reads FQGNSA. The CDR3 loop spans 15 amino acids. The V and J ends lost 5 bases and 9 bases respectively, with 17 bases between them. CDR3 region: CASSINRDQGSPLHF. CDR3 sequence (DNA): TGTGCCAGCAGCATAAACAGGGATCAAGGTTCACCCCTCCACTTT.

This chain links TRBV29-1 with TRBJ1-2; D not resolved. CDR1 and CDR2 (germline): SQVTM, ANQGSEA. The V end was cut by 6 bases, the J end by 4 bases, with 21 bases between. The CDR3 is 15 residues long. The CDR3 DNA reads TGCAGCGTACGAAAGGCTACGGCCGAGGGCTATGGCTACACCTTC. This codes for CSVRKATAEGYGYTF. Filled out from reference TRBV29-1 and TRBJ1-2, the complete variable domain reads SAVISQKPSRDICQRGTSLTIQCQVDSQVTMMFWYRQQPGQSLTLIATANQGSEATYESGFVIDKFPISRPNLTFSTLTVSNMSPEDSSIYLCSVRKATAEGYGYTFGSGTRLTVV.

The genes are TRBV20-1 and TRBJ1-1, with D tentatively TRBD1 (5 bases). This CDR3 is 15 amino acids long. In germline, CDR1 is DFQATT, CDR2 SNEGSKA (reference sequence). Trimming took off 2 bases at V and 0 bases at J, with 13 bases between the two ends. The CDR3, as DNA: TGCAGTGCTAGACCTCAGGGCTTCATGAACACTGAAGCTTTCTTT. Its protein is CSARPQGFMNTEAFF.

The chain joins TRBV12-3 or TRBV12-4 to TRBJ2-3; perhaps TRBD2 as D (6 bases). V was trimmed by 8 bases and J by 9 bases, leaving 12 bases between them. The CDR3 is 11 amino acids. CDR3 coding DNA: TGTGCCAGCGGGGGAGGTACGACGCAGTATTTT. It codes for CASGGGTTQYF.

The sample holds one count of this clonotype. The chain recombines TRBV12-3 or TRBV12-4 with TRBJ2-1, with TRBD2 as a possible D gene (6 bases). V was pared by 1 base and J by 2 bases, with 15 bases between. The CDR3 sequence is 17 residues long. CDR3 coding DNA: TGTGCCAGCAGTTTAGTGGTAGGACTATTTGCCTACAATGAGCAGTTCTTC. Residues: CASSLVVGLFAYNEQFF.

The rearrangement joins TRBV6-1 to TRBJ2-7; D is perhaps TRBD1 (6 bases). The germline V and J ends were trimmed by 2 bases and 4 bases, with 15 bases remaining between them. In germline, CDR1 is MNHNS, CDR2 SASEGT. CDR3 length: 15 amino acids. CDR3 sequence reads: CASSERGSRRYEQYF. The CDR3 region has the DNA TGTGCCAGCAGTGAAAGGGGGAGCCGGCGATACGAGCAGTACTTC.

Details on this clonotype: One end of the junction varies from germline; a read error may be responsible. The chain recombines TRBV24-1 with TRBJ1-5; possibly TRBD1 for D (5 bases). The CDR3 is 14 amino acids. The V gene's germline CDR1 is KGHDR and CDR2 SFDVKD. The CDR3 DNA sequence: TGTGCCACCTCGAGCAGGGCTAGGAATCAGACCCAGCATTTT. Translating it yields CATSSRARNQTQHF.

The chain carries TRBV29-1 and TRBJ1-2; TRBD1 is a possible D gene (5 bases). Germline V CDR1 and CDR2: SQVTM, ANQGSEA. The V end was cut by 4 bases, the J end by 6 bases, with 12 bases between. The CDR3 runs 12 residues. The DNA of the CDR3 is TGCAGCGTTGGGAGACAGAACGATGGCTACACCTTC. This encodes CSVGRQNDGYTF.

CDR3 protein: CASSTVPTLAKNIQYF. CDR3 coding DNA: TGTGCCAGCAGCACAGTGCCCACGCTAGCCAAAAACATTCAGTACTTC. V gene TRBV27 combines with J gene TRBJ2-4; unclear D gene. CDR3 length: 16 residues. The germline gives CDR1 MNHEY, CDR2 SMNVEV (reference sequence). Trimming stripped 6 bases from V and 0 bases from J, with 15 bases between.

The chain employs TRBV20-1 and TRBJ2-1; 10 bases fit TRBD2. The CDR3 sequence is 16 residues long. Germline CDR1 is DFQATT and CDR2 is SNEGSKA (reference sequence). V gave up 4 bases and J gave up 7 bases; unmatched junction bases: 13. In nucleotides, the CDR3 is TGCAGTGCTACAAAGCCGGGACTAGCGCGAAGGAATGAGCAGTTCTTC. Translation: CSATKPGLARRNEQFF.

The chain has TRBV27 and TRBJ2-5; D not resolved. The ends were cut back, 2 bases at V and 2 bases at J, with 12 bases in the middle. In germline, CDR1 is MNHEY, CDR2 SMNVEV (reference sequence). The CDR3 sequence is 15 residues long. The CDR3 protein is CASSLSPLLQETQYF. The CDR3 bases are TGTGCCAGCAGTTTAAGCCCCCTACTACAAGAGACCCAGTACTTC.

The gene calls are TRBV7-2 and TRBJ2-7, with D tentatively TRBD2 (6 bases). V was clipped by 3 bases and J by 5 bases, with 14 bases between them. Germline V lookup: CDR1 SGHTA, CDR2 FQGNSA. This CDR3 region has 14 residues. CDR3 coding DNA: TGTGCCAGCAGCTTGAGTAGCGGCGCTAACGAGCAGTACTTC. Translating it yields CASSLSSGANEQYF.

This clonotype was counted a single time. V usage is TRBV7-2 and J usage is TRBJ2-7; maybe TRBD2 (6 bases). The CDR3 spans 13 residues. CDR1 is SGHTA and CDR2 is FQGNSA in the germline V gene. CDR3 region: CASGRGLLYEQYF. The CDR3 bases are TGTGCTAGCGGTCGGGGACTCCTCTACGAGCAGTACTTC.

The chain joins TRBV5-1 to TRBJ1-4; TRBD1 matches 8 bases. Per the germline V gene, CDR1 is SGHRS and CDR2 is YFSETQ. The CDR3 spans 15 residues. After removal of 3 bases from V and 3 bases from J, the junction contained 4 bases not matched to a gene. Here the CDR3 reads CASSSRTGPNEKLFF. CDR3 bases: TGCGCCAGCAGCTCCCGGACAGGGCCTAATGAAAAACTGTTTTTT.